This T cell receptor (beta chain) was identified in a study of monozygotic twins with inflammatory bowel disease (dated by TCRdb to the late 2010s). Some background on the complete study: A total of some 30 monozygotic twin pairs were included in the full study, comprising nine German pairs (four IBD-concordant, five IBD-discordant) and 19 IBD-discordant Danish pairs. Each individual had, on average, about 151 000 unique TCRalpha sequences and 181 000 unique TCRbeta sequences available for analysis. Disease-associated traits were sought mainly through comparisons between IBD patients and their genetically identical healthy co-twins within discordant pairs. On the study overall, not on this receptor specifically: The analysis was unable to tell different T cell subtypes apart. The results gave no support for a single strong signal or clonotype linked to IBD. IBD patients had lower TCRbeta repertoire diversity, measured by the inverse Simpson index, than their healthy co-twins. IBD patients shared fewer clonotypes with other individuals than healthy twins did, most markedly in patients showing signs of disease activity. Differing immunosuppressive treatments among patients may have added background noise and inter-individual variability to the repertoires. Concordant and discordant twins showed no difference in repertoire similarity, possibly because of limited statistical power.

From each donor, an approximately 2.5 ml peripheral blood sample was drawn into PAXgene tubes and stored at -80 degrees C. Without any T cell sorting, total RNA was extracted from whole blood using the PAXgene blood miRNA kit on an automated QIAcube. Deep TCRalpha and TCRbeta repertoire profiling with unique molecular barcoding was performed on peripheral blood of monozygotic twin pairs concordant or discordant for inflammatory bowel disease. Smoking habits were recorded for all twin pairs, and individuals were classified as current, former or never smokers. Details on this clonotype: The antigen it recognizes is unknown.

Library construction relied on 5' RACE. Each TCR library was prepared from around 3,400 ng of total RNA. For each sample, cDNA was synthesized in eight separate reactions using SMARTScribe reverse transcriptase. During cDNA synthesis, template switching introduced unique molecular identifiers that contained a 6-nucleotide sample barcode. Amplification of TCRalpha and TCRbeta cDNA involved two nested PCRs of roughly 16 and 10 cycles, and each PCR was followed by bead purification. Before amplification, cDNA was treated with uracil DNA-glycosylase and purified using the QIAquick PCR purification kit. The second PCR was the step at which Illumina TruSeq-compatible adapters and sample-specific barcodes were added. Library quality and concentration were checked on TapeStation and Qubit, and libraries were pooled at approximately 4.7 ng each. The pooled libraries were sequenced with 2 x 100 bp reads and custom sequencing primers on an Illumina HiSeq2500 single-index Rapid Run. The original methods were these. UMI-based consensus assembly with MiGEC version 1.2.6 was used to correct PCR and sequencing errors. MiXCR version 2.1.1 was used to carry out V(D)J alignment, clonotype assembly and CDR3 extraction. Normalisation of gene usage, clonotype sharing and MAIT/NKT TCR abundance was achieved by analysing the top 1000, 10 000 and 20 000 clonotypes per sample. After downsampling to 27 000 UMIs, diversity was calculated as the inverse Simpson index using the vegan R package. Paired Mann-Whitney U tests were applied to discordant twin pairs, and Benjamini-Hochberg correction was used for multiple testing. TCRdb reanalyzed the reads, keeping one entry per CDR3 protein sequence and omitting DNA. The V and J calls and clone size are TCRdb's, not the authors'. The table kept for this sample lists approximately 400,000 distinct CDR3 sequences. The ten largest clones add up to under 3% of the sample.

This TCR was sampled from a human donor with ulcerative colitis or Crohn's disease, or a healthy co-twin of an affected twin (not recorded which). Sample: blood.

CDR3 loop: CASSYSRQGGSSYNSPLHF. This chain is built from TRBV6-5 and TRBJ1-6; TCRdb proposes TRBD1, but this gene call is untestable without DNA. The CDR3 runs 19 residues from the cysteine to the phenylalanine. DNA was not recorded. In the germline V gene, CDR1 corresponds to MNHEY and CDR2 to SVGAGI.